One and the same sample provided the 2 T cell receptor beta chains below, sequenced in a study of T cells in Graves' hyperthyroidism and ophthalmopathy. There were TCR beta CDR3 regions amplified from RNA transcripts. Initially, a first-round RT-PCR of the TCR CDR3 employed the HTBI primer set. TCRdb independently ran MiXCR on the multiplex PCR reads; one entry per CDR3 protein. Altogether some 700,000 distinct CDR3 sequences are present, 15% to 20% being singletons, with the ten largest covering about 14%. The sequencing sample was made of blood. These receptors were taken from a man over 45 with Graves' hyperthyroidism.

This clonotype was seen at least ten times. V usage is TRBV7-9 and J usage is TRBJ1-1, with D possibly TRBD1 on 6 matching bases. CDR1 is SEHNR, CDR2 FQNEAQ, per germline (reference sequence). The CDR3 extends over 15 amino acids. V shed 5 bases and J shed 4 bases, with 17 bases lying between them. CDR3 sequence reads: CASSQEGVGSTEAFF. For the CDR3, the DNA is TGTGCCAGCAGCCAGGAGGGGGTGGGGAGCACTGAAGCTTTCTTT.

This clonotype appeared many times. CDR3 bases: TGTGCCAGCAGTTACACCCGGGCCGGAAACTACGAGCAGTACTTC. This translates into CASSYTRAGNYEQYF. This sequence joins TRBV6-5 and TRBJ2-7; no firm D call. CDR1 and CDR2 from the germline V gene are MNHEY and SVGAGI. The CDR3 is made up of 15 amino acids. Trimming cost V 2 bases and J 3 bases, with 14 bases left between them.